Listed here is a single T cell receptor beta chain. Libraries were prepared by immunoSEQ multiplex PCR; TCRdb keeps only in-frame clonotypes and omits some of them. The data show over 85,000 clones, with about 89% seen just once and 9% to 10% held by the top ten. The data were obtained in a study of control samples from healthy donors and cancer patients. Sequenced sample: PBMCs. The clonotype comes from a woman in her forties or fifties with colorectal cancer.

The CDR3 protein is CASSLPLGVEGQPQHF. The CDR3 DNA reads as TGTGCCAGCAGCCTCCCCCTGGGGGTTGAGGGTCAGCCCCAGCATTTT. The chain combines TRBV28 with TRBJ1-5, with D possibly being TRBD1 (5 bases). The CDR3 loop spans 16 amino acids. The V gene lost 6 bases and the J gene lost 6 bases, with 21 bases spanning the gap. Germline CDR1 reads MDHEN; CDR2 reads SYDVKM.